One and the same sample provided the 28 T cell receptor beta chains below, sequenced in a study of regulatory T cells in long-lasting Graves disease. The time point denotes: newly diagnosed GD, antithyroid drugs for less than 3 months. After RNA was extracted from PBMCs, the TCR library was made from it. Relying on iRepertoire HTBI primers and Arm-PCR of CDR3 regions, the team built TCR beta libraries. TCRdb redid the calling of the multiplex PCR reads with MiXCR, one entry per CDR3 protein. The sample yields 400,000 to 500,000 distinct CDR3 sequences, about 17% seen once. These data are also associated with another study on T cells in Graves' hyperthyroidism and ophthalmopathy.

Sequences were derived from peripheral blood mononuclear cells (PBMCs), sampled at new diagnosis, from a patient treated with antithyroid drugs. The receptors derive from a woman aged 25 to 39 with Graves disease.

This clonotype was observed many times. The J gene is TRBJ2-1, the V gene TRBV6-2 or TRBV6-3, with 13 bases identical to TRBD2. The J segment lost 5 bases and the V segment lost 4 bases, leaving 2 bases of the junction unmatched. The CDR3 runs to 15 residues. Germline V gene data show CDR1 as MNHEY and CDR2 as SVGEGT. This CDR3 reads CASSWGLAGNNEQFF. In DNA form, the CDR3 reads TGTGCCAGCAGTTGGGGACTAGCGGGGAACAATGAGCAGTTCTTC.

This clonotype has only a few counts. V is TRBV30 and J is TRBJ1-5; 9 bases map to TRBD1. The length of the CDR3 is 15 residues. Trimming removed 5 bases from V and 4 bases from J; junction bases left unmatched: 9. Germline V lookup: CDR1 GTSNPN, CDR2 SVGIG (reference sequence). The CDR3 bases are TGTGCCTGGGCTTTGGACAGGGGAATTAATCAGCCCCAGCATTTT. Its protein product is CAWALDRGINQPQHF.

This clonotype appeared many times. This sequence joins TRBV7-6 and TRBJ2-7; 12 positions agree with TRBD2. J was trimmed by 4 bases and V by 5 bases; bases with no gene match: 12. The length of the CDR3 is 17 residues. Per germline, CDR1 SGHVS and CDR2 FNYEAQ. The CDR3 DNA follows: TGTGCCAGCAGCCCTCATGCAAGGACTAGCGGGAATTACGAGCAGTACTTC. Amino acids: CASSPHARTSGNYEQYF.

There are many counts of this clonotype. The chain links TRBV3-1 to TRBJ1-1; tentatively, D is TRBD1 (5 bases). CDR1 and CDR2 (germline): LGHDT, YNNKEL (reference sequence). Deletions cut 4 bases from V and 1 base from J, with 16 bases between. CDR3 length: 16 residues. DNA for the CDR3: TGTGCCAGCAGCCGGCAAACCGGGGCCTGGAACACTGAAGCTTTCTTT. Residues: CASSRQTGAWNTEAFF.

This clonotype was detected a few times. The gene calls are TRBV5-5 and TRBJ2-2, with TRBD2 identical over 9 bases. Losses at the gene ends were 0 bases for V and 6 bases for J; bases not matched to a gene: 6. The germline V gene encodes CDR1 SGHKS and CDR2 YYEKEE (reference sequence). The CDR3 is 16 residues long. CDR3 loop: CASSLAVAGAAGELFF. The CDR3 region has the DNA TGTGCCAGCAGCTTGGCGGTAGCGGGAGCGGCCGGGGAGCTGTTTTTT.

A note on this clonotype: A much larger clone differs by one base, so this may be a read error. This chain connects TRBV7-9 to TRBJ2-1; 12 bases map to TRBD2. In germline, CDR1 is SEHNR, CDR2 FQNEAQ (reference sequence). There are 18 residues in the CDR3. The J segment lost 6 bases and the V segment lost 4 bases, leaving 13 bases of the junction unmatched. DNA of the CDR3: TGTGCCAGCAGCTCCCCGGGACTAGCGGGTTACTCCCTCAATGAGCAGTTCTTC. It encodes CASSSPGLAGYSLNEQFF. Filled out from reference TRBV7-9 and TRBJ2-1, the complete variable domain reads DTGVSQNPRHKITKRGQNVTFRCDPISEHNRLYWYRQTLGQGPEFLTYFQNEAQLEKSRLLSDRFSAERPKGSFSTLEIQRTEQGDSAMYLCASSSPGLAGYSLNEQFFGPGTRLTVL.

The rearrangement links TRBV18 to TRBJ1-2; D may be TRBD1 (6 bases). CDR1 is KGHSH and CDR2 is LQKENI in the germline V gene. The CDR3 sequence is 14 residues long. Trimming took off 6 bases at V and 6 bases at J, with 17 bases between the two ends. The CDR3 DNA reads TGTGCCAGCTCCCCCCGGGGCAGGGGTGATGGCTACACCTTC. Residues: CASSPRGRGDGYTF. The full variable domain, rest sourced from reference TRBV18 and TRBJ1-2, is NAGVMQNPRHLVRRRGQEARLRCSPMKGHSHVYWYRQLPEEGLKFMVYLQKENIIDESGMPKERFSAEFPKEGPSILRIQQVVRGDSAAYFCASSPRGRGDGYTFGSGTRLTVV.

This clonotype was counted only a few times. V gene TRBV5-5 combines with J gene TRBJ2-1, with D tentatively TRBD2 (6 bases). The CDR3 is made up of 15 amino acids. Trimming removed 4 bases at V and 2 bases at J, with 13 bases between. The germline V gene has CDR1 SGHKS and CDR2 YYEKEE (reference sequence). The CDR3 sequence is CASSAGQAAYNEQFF. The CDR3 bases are TGTGCCAGCAGCGCGGGGCAAGCCGCCTACAATGAGCAGTTCTTC.

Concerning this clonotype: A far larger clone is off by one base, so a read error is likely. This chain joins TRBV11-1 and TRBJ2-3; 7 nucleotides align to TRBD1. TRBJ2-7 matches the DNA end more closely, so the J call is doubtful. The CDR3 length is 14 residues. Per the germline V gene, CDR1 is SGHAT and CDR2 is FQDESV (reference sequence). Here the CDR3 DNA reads TGTGCCAGCGTCCTTGGGACAGATTCCCACGAGCAGTACTTC. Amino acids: CASVLGTDSHEQYF.

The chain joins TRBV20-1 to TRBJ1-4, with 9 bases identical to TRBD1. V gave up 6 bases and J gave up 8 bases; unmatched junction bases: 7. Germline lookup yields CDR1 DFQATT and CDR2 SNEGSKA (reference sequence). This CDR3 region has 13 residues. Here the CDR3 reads CSAAGTGSEKLFF. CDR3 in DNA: TGCAGTGCGGCCGGGACAGGGAGCGAAAAACTGTTTTTT.

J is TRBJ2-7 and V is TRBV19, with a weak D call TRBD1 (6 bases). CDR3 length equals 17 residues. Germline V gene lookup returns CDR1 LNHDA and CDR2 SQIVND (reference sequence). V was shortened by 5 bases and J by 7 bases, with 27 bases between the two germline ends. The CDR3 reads CASSVLRGRRADNEQYF. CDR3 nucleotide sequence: TGTGCCAGTAGTGTCCTCAGGGGACGGCGTGCTGACAATGAGCAGTACTTC.

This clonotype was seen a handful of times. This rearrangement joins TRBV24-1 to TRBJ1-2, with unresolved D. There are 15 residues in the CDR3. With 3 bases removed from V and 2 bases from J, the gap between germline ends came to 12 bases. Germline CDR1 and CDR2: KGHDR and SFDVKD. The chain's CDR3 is CATSDPGQANYGYTF. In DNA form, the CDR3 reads TGTGCCACCAGTGATCCCGGTCAGGCAAACTATGGCTACACCTTC.

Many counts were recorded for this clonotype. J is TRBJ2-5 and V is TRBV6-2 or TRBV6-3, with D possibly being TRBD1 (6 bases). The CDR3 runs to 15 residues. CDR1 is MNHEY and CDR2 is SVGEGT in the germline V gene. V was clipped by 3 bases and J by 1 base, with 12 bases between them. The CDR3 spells CASSYSTGTQETQYF. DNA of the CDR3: TGTGCCAGCAGTTATTCCACAGGGACCCAAGAGACCCAGTACTTC.

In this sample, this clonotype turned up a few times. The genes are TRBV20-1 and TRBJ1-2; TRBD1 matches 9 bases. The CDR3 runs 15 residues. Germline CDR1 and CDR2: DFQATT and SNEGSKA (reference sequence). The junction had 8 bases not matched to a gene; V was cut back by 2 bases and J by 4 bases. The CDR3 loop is CSARSPGQGGYGYTF. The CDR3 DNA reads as TGCAGTGCTAGATCTCCGGGACAGGGTGGCTATGGCTACACCTTC.

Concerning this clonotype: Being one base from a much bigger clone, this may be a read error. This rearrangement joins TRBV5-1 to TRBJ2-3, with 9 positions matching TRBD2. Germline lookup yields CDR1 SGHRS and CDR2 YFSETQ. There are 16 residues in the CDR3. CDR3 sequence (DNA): TGCGCCAACAGCTTGGAGGCTAGCGGGGTCACAGATACGCAGTATTTT. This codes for CANSLEASGVTDTQYF. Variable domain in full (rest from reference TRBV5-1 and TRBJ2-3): KAGVTQTPRYLIKTRGQQVTLSCSPISGHRSVSWYQQTPGQGLQFLFEYFSETQRNKGNFPGRFSGRQFSNSRSEMNVSTLELGDSALYLCANSLEASGVTDTQYFGPGTRLTVL.

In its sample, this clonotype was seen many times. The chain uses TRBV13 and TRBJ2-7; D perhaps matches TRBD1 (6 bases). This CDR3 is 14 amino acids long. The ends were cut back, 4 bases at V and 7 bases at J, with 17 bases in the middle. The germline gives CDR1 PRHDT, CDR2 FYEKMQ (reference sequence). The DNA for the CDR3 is TGTGCCAGCAGCTACCCCGGGACAATGCGTGAGCAGTACTTC. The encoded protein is CASSYPGTMREQYF.

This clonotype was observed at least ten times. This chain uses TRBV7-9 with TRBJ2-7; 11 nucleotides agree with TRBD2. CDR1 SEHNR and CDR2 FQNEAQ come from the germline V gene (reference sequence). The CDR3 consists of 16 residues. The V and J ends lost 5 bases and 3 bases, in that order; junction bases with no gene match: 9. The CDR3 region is CASSILTSGSHYEQYF. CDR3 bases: TGTGCCAGCAGCATCTTAACTAGCGGGAGTCACTACGAGCAGTACTTC.

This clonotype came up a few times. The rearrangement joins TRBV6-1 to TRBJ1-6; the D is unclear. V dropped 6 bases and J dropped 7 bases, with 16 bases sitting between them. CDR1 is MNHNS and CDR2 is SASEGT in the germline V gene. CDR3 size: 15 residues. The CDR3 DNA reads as TGTGCCAGCAGCCTCGACCATTCCAGCAATTCACCCCTCCACTTT. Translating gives CASSLDHSSNSPLHF.

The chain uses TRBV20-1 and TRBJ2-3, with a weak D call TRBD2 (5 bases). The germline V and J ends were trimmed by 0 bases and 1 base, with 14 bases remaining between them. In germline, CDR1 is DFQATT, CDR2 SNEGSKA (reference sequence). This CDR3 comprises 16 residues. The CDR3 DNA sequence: TGCAGTGCTAGAGATGTTAGACCAGCGGGCACAGATACGCAGTATTTT. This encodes CSARDVRPAGTDTQYF.

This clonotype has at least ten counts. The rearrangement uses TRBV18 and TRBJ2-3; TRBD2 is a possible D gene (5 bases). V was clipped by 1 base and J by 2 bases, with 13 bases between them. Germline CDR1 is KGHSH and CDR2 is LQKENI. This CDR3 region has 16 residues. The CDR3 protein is CASSPQLGRNTDTQYF. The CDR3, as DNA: TGTGCCAGCTCACCACAACTAGGTCGAAACACAGATACGCAGTATTTT.

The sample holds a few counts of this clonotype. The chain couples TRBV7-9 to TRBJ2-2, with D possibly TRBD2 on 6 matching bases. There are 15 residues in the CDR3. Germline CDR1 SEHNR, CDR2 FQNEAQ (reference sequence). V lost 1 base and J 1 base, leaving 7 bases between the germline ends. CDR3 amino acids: CASSLGTMNTGELFF. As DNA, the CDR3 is TGTGCCAGCAGCTTAGGGACTATGAACACCGGGGAGCTGTTTTTT.

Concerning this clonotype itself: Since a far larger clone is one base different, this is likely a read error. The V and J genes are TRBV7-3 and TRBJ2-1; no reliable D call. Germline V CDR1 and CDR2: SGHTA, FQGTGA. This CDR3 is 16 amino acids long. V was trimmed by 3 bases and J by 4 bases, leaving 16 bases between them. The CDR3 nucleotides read TGTGCCAGCAGCTTCCTTTCGGGTATCATGTACAATGAGCAGTTCTTC. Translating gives CASSFLSGIMYNEQFF.

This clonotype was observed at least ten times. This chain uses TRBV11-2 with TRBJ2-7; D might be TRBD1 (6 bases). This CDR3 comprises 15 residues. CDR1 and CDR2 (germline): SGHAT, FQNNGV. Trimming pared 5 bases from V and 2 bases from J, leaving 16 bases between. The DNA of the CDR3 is TGTGCCAGCAGCCAAAGTTCGGGACAAACCTACGAGCAGTACTTC. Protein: CASSQSSGQTYEQYF.

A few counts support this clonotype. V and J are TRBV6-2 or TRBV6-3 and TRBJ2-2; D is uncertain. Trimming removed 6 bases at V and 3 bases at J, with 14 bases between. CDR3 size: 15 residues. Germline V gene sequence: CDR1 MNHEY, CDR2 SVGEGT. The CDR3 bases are TGTGCCAGCAGCCGTCGCCCCAGACACACCGGGGAGCTGTTTTTT. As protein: CASSRRPRHTGELFF.

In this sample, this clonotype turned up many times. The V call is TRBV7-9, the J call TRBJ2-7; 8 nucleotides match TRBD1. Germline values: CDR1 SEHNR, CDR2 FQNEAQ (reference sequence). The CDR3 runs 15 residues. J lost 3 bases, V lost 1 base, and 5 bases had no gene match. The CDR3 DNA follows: TGTGCCAGCAGCTTAGGATGGACAGGGAACTACGAGCAGTACTTC. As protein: CASSLGWTGNYEQYF.

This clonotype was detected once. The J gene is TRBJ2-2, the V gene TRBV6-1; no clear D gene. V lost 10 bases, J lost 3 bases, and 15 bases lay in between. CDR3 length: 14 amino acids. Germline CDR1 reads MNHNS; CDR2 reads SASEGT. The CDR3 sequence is CAILPEFYTGELFF. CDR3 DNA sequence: TGTGCCATCCTACCAGAGTTCTACACCGGGGAGCTGTTTTTT.

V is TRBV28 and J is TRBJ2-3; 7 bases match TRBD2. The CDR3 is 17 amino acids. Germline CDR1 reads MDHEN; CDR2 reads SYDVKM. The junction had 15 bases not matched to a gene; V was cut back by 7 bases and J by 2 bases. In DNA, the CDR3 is TGTGCCAGCATAAGCGGGAACAAGAGCAGGTACACAGATACGCAGTATTTT. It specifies CASISGNKSRYTDTQYF. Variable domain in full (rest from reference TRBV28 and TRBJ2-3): DVKVTQSSRYLVKRTGEKVFLECVQDMDHENMFWYRQDPGLGLRLIYFSYDVKMKEKGDIPEGYSVSREKKERFSLILESASTNQTSMYLCASISGNKSRYTDTQYFGPGTRLTVL.

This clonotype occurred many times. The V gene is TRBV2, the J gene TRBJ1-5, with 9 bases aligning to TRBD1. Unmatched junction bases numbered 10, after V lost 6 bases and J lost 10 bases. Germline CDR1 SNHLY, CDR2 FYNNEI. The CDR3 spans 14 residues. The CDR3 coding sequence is TGTGCCAGCAGCCGCCTACTGGGACAGGGACCCCAGCATTTT. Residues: CASSRLLGQGPQHF.